The 12 T cell receptor beta chains listed next were all sequenced from one sample in a study of post-analysis software for immune sequencing data. Unique molecular identifiers were carried by the TCR beta cDNA libraries. TCRdb passed the PCR reads through MiXCR, listing each CDR3 protein once. The data hold 350,000 to 450,000 distinct CDR3 sequences, with less than 40% observed a single time. Their cognate antigens are unknown. Study findings and constraints: Five TRBV segments occurring more often in patients than controls included TRBV5-6, TRBV5-1 and TRBV20-1.

Sequencing was performed on blood. Receptor source: a girl between 5 and 17 years old with multiple sclerosis.

The chain combines TRBV6-5 with TRBJ1-2, with 8 bases matching TRBD1. The germline gives CDR1 MNHEY, CDR2 SVGAGI. The junction had 17 bases not matched to a gene; V was cut back by 4 bases and J by 10 bases. This CDR3 comprises 16 residues. Written as DNA, the CDR3 is TGTGCCAGCAGTTCAAGAACAGGGGGAACTAACTACGTCTACACCTTC. Translated: CASSSRTGGTNYVYTF.

This clonotype has more than one count but fewer than ten. The V call is TRBV20-1, the J call TRBJ2-1; 14 positions match TRBD2. The CDR3 consists of 17 residues. Trimming at V came to 6 bases and at J to 0 bases, leaving 7 bases not matched to a gene. Germline-derived CDR1 and CDR2 are DFQATT and SNEGSKA (reference sequence). The CDR3 protein is CSARGTSGGLSYNEQFF. DNA of the CDR3: TGCAGTGCCCGGGGGACTAGCGGGGGCCTCTCCTACAATGAGCAGTTCTTC.

This clonotype was detected a few times. The V gene is TRBV10-1, the J gene TRBJ2-1; D possibly corresponds to TRBD1 (7 bases). The CDR3 spans 16 residues. Germline V lookup: CDR1 WNHNN, CDR2 SYGVQD (reference sequence). V was pared by 3 bases and J by 6 bases, with 18 bases between. In DNA, the CDR3 is TGCGCCAGCAGTGACCGAGACAGGGAGGCCGGCAATGAGCAGTTCTTC. Protein: CASSDRDREAGNEQFF.

This clonotype was found once. The genes are TRBV5-1 and TRBJ2-1; a weak D match, TRBD2 (6 bases). CDR1 and CDR2 (germline): SGHRS, YFSETQ. The V end lost 5 bases, the J end lost 4 bases, and 7 bases lay between the germline ends. This CDR3 has 12 residues. CDR3 DNA: TGCGCCAGCAGGGGGAGGTACAATGAGCAGTTCTTC. This sequence encodes CASRGRYNEQFF.

The genes are TRBV20-1 and TRBJ2-7; D remains unclear. CDR3 length: 15 amino acids. Germline CDR1 and CDR2: DFQATT and SNEGSKA (reference sequence). The V and J ends lost 3 bases and 1 base respectively, with 16 bases between them. As DNA, the CDR3 is TGCAGTGCTAGGTACGCCTACCGACCGTCCTACGAGCAGTACTTC. It specifies CSARYAYRPSYEQYF.

This clonotype was observed a handful of times. This chain uses TRBV12-3 or TRBV12-4 with TRBJ2-1; D is perhaps TRBD2 (7 bases). V was shortened by 3 bases and J by 15 bases, with 15 bases between the two germline ends. The CDR3 runs 12 residues. The CDR3 region has the DNA TGTGCCAGCAGTTTGGGCGGGGGCCACCGGTTCTTC. Translating gives CASSLGGGHRFF.

V usage is TRBV7-3 and J usage is TRBJ1-1, with TRBD1 as a possible D gene (6 bases). Germline-derived CDR1 and CDR2 are SGHTA and FQGTGA. The V end lost 6 bases, the J end lost 1 base, and 12 bases lay between the germline ends. The CDR3 is 14 amino acids. The CDR3 is CASRAQGGNTEAFF. The CDR3 DNA sequence: TGTGCCAGCAGGGCGCAAGGGGGGAACACTGAAGCTTTCTTT.

The rearrangement links TRBV20-1 to TRBJ2-6; D is perhaps TRBD1 or TRBD2 (5 bases each). CDR1 and CDR2 (germline): DFQATT, SNEGSKA (reference sequence). The CDR3 is 17 amino acids. V lost 5 bases and J lost 0, with 17 bases in between. This chain's CDR3 is CSAVRPGRNSGANVLTF. CDR3 bases: TGCAGTGCTGTGAGACCGGGACGCAACTCTGGGGCCAACGTCCTGACTTTC.

There are a few counts of this clonotype. J is TRBJ1-1 and V is TRBV29-1; D call uncertain. From germline, CDR1 is SQVTM and CDR2 ANQGSEA. The CDR3 length is 9 residues. The V gene lost 5 bases and the J gene lost 11 bases, with 9 bases spanning the gap. CDR3 DNA sequence: TGCAGCGTTCCCCAATGGGCTTTCTTT. It encodes CSVPQWAFF.

This clonotype was detected ten times or more. This chain's CDR3 is CASSLATDYSVTQYF. CDR3 in DNA: TGTGCCAGCAGCTTAGCAACGGACTACTCCGTCACGCAGTATTTT. J is TRBJ2-3 and V is TRBV7-2, with a weak D call TRBD2 (6 bases). The germline V gene has CDR1 SGHTA and CDR2 FQGNSA. The CDR3 totals 15 residues. Trimming cost V 0 bases and J 9 bases, with 16 bases left between them.

The rearrangement uses TRBV5-5 and TRBJ2-6; maybe TRBD1 (6 bases). Germline V gene lookup returns CDR1 SGHKS and CDR2 YYEKEE (reference sequence). The CDR3 extends over 15 amino acids. Between the trimmed V and J ends, which lost 6 bases and 0 bases, there was a span of 10 bases. CDR3 nucleotides: TGTGCCAGCATCAACAGGGACTCTGGGGCCAACGTCCTGACTTTC. This sequence encodes CASINRDSGANVLTF.

The chain combines TRBV7-2 with TRBJ1-1, with 9 bases aligning to TRBD1. Looked up from germline, CDR1 is SGHTA and CDR2 is FQGNSA. The CDR3 sequence is 18 residues long. Unmatched junction bases numbered 11, after V lost 2 bases and J lost 1 base. The CDR3 spells CASSLRISGTGSNTEAFF. The CDR3 nucleotides are TGTGCCAGCAGCTTAAGGATCTCCGGGACAGGGTCGAACACTGAAGCTTTCTTT.